These 7 T cell receptor beta chains originate from one sample sequenced in a study of regulatory T cells in long-lasting Graves disease. This sample's time point: newly diagnosed GD, antithyroid drugs for less than 3 months. PBMCs were the source of the RNA used for TCR sequencing. Investigators prepared the TCR beta libraries by applying iRepertoire HTBI primers and Arm-PCR of CDR3 regions. Using its own MiXCR run on the multiplex PCR reads, TCRdb lists one record per CDR3 protein. The sample contains 620,000 or so distinct CDR3 sequences, approximately 15% of which appear only once. The data also belong to a second study, concerning T cells in Graves' hyperthyroidism and ophthalmopathy.

The sample was peripheral blood mononuclear cells (PBMCs), taken at new diagnosis, from a patient treated with antithyroid drugs. The receptors were sampled from a woman aged 25 to 39 with Graves disease.

This clonotype was seen at least ten times. CDR3 sequence: CASSLRLAGFETQYF. CDR3 sequence (DNA): TGTGCCAGCAGCTTACGACTAGCGGGATTTGAGACCCAGTACTTC. The rearrangement links TRBV7-2 to TRBJ2-5; 11 bases are shared with TRBD2. The junction had 4 bases not matched to a gene; V was cut back by 2 bases and J by 5 bases. CDR1 is SGHTA, CDR2 FQGNSA, per germline. This CDR3 is built from 15 residues.

The chain uses TRBV27 and TRBJ2-7; D uncertain. This CDR3 spans 18 amino acids. Trimming stripped 7 bases from V and 3 bases from J, with 28 bases between. CDR1 is MNHEY and CDR2 is SMNVEV in the germline V gene (reference sequence). Here the CDR3 reads CASIPRPVTDGDYYEQYF. CDR3 DNA: TGTGCCAGCATCCCGCGTCCCGTAACCGACGGAGATTACTACGAGCAGTACTTC.

In its sample, this clonotype was seen many times. The chain carries TRBV12-3 or TRBV12-4 and TRBJ1-1, with D possibly matching TRBD1 (5 bases). The CDR3 contains 11 residues. V was trimmed by 1 base and J by 10 bases, leaving 7 bases between them. The CDR3 coding sequence is TGTGCCAGCAGTTTAGGGGGACCAGCTTTCTTT. Protein product: CASSLGGPAFF.

This rearrangement joins TRBV6-1 to TRBJ2-4; D not resolved. Per the germline V gene, CDR1 is MNHNS and CDR2 is SASEGT. This CDR3 is built from 14 residues. V was clipped by 7 bases and J by 0 bases, with 10 bases between them. CDR3 protein: CASTFGEAKNIQYF. Written as DNA, the CDR3 is TGTGCCAGCACTTTTGGTGAAGCCAAAAACATTCAGTACTTC.

This clonotype was counted many times. This CDR3 reads CASSPPRQGAGQYF. The CDR3 DNA follows: TGTGCCAGCAGTCCCCCCAGACAGGGGGCGGGGCAGTACTTC. This chain connects TRBV28 to TRBJ2-7, with TRBD1 matching 10 bases. Trimming took 5 bases from V and 9 from J; bases not matched to a gene: 10. The CDR3 runs to 14 residues. Germline CDR1 and CDR2: MDHEN and SYDVKM.

This clonotype showed up many times. The V call is TRBV20-1, the J call TRBJ1-1; no clear D gene. CDR3 length equals 13 residues. CDR1 and CDR2 from the germline V gene are DFQATT and SNEGSKA (reference sequence). The CDR3 nucleotides are TGCAGCCCCTCCCCCCGGGGAAACACTGAAGCTTTCTTT. Protein: CSPSPRGNTEAFF.

This clonotype was recorded at least ten times. The V and J genes are TRBV6-1 and TRBJ1-1, with D perhaps matching TRBD1 (5 bases). Germline V lookup: CDR1 MNHNS, CDR2 SASEGT. The CDR3 covers 14 residues. V was shortened by 5 bases and J by 2 bases, with 12 bases between the two germline ends. The CDR3 reads CASSRTGRNTEAFF. CDR3 nucleotide sequence: TGTGCCAGCAGTAGGACGGGGCGAAACACTGAAGCTTTCTTT.